This T cell receptor (beta chain) is from a study of radiation and T cells in renal cell carcinoma (TCRdb year 2020). Notes on the research overall: The samples were obtained from a clinical trial, where primary renal cell carcinomas were treated with 15 Gy stereotactic body radiation therapy and then removed by nephrectomy 4 weeks afterward. In total, approximately 53 samples underwent TCR beta sequencing: approximately 25 tumors plus 27 peripheral blood samples. Across all 55 or so samples, 3.8 million or so unique CDR3 nucleotide sequences encoding about 2.4 million unique CDR3 amino acid sequences were identified.

The time point label here, explained by the study, means: baseline pretreatment blood. According to the study, the label for this sample's treatment or condition signals: 15 Gy SBRT to primary tumor, nephrectomy 4 weeks later. To track tumor-enriched clonotypes, serial peripheral blood was sampled from radiation-treated patients at baseline and at 2 weeks and 4 weeks after SBRT. Renal cell carcinoma with clear cell pathology was present in all patients. Genomic DNA for TCR sequencing was prepared using the QIAamp DNA Blood Mini Kit (Qiagen). Samples were included in the analyses only if all quality control checks were passed. Points the paper makes about the study in general: Because pretreatment tumor biopsies were not available, the baseline intratumoral presence of clonotypes could not be determined. Changes in the blood repertoire were not tracked past 4 weeks after treatment. Because the trial had a single-armed design, the trial could not examine how radiation dose or scheduling affected the TCR repertoire. An increase in top tumor clonotypes in blood was observed from baseline to 2 weeks post-radiation, followed by contraction by 4 weeks, which was taken to suggest transient expansion of tumor-resident clones.

Turning to this clone: Its specific antigen is unknown. The record has no base qualities; no much larger clone is one base away.

Following the manufacturer's recommendations, the immunoSEQ kit was used to generate TCR beta libraries from genomic DNA. Library preparation used a first multiplex PCR with proprietary primers, then a second PCR adding unique barcodes, with bead cleanups after each round. Each sample batch included a kit-provided positive control reaction and a negative control reaction. The final libraries were assessed on an Agilent 4200 TapeStation D1000 ScreenTape, pooled by volume, and quantified by qPCR. An Illumina NextSeq500 fitted with a MidOutput 150-cycle cartridge performed the sequencing, running 156 Read1 cycles and 15 Index1 cycles with the kit's custom primers. The pooled library was loaded at 0.8 to 1 pM, with an approximately 21% PhiX control spiked in. On the study's bioinformatics: The vendor-processed data were analyzed in R, and a clonotype was defined as all T cells that share the same CDR3 nucleotide sequence. For clone abundance analyses, frequencies were normalized to the 10,000 most abundant clones per sample. Before analysis, public T cell clones were removed, and these numbered fewer than five per sample on average. An abundance difference of at least 32-fold between compartments was the criterion for calling clonotypes tumor-enriched or baseline blood-enriched. A beta-binomial differential abundance model was applied to find clonotypes that expanded or contracted between blood time points. The Baroni-Urbani and Buser coefficient was used to measure tumor-blood repertoire similarity, and groups were compared with two-tailed Wilcoxon tests in R. In TCRdb, the immuneACCESS table is reduced to in-frame sequences with V and J assigned. These tables do not hold every clone; where another copy was compared, an unresolved V gene accounts for under half, and the others remain unexplained. That table furnishes V, J and clone size, whereas the DNA furnished D and trimming. Present in this sample are about 130,000 clones, roughly 88% of which were seen just once. Clones ranked in the top ten supply 12% of the sample.

The source material was blood, sampled from a patient whose treatment included radiotherapy and nephrectomy. The receptor's source is a woman in her fifties or sixties with renal cell carcinoma.

CDR3 reads: CASSVGASEIYEQYF. The nucleotide sequence is TGTGCCAGCAGCGTAGGGGCTAGTGAGATCTACGAGCAGTACTTC. This receptor chain uses TRBV9 and TRBJ2-7; the D gene is not confidently resolved. The germline V gene encodes CDR1 SGDLS and CDR2 YYNGEE. From its cysteine to its phenylalanine, the CDR3 spans 15 amino acids. The read is trimmed to its CDR3 DNA, 45 bases read in frame from base 1. Cut back by 0 bases and 3 bases, the V and J ends lie 13 bases apart.